Listed here are 18 T cell receptor beta chains from one sample, sequenced in a study of technical replicates of blood from a few donors. Clones were sequenced by immunoSEQ multiplex PCR, and TCRdb holds only the in-frame ones, with some missing. The data show 70,000 to 85,000 clones, roughly 97% seen once. The sample comprised T cells isolated from PBMCs. The source of these receptors is a human donor in good health.

This chain uses TRBV28 with TRBJ2-7; 9 bases line up with TRBD1. The J segment lost 5 bases and the V segment lost 7 bases, leaving 9 bases of the junction unmatched. From germline, CDR1 is MDHEN and CDR2 SYDVKM. The CDR3 consists of 14 residues. The CDR3 region has the DNA TGTGCCAGCAAAAAACAGGGGGCGCCTCACGAGCAGTACTTC. Translation gives CASKKQGAPHEQYF.

The chain links TRBV28 to TRBJ2-5; the D gene is possibly TRBD1 (5 bases). The CDR3 is 15 residues long. Germline V gives CDR1 MDHEN, CDR2 SYDVKM. V lost 5 bases and J 2 bases, leaving 15 bases between the germline ends. The CDR3 region is CASSPQGIGQETQYF. The CDR3, as DNA: TGTGCCAGCAGTCCGCAGGGAATTGGACAAGAGACCCAGTACTTC. The variable domain in full, completed from reference TRBV28 and TRBJ2-5, reads DVKVTQSSRYLVKRTGEKVFLECVQDMDHENMFWYRQDPGLGLRLIYFSYDVKMKEKGDIPEGYSVSREKKERFSLILESASTNQTSMYLCASSPQGIGQETQYFGPGTRLLVL.

The sample holds one count of this clone. The V and J genes are TRBV12-5 and TRBJ1-1; TRBD1 might be the D (6 bases). Germline values: CDR1 LGHNT, CDR2 FRNRAP. The CDR3 loop spans 17 amino acids. V lost 3 bases and J lost 3, with 20 bases in between. This chain's CDR3 is CASGFKIEDKGDTEAFF. The CDR3 bases are TGTGCTAGTGGTTTTAAGATTGAAGACAAGGGGGACACTGAAGCTTTCTTT.

The chain links TRBV9 to TRBJ1-2, with D possibly being TRBD1 (6 bases). Trimming removed 3 bases at V and 6 bases at J, with 18 bases between. This CDR3 spans 15 amino acids. Germline V CDR1 and CDR2: SGDLS, YYNGEE. CDR3 sequence reads: CASSAIQGYGDGYTF. CDR3 coding DNA: TGTGCCAGCAGCGCTATACAGGGATACGGAGATGGCTACACCTTC.

The V call is TRBV19, the J call TRBJ1-5, with TRBD1 matching 9 bases. The V and J ends lost 3 bases and 4 bases, in that order; junction bases with no gene match: 7. Per germline, CDR1 LNHDA and CDR2 SQIVND (reference sequence). This CDR3 is 16 amino acids long. The CDR3 is CASSMDRGQENQPQHF. CDR3 coding DNA: TGTGCCAGTAGTATGGACAGGGGCCAGGAAAATCAGCCCCAGCATTTT.

The chain joins TRBV28 to TRBJ2-1; D is possibly TRBD2 (5 bases). The V gene lost 5 bases and the J gene lost 7 bases, with 12 bases spanning the gap. Germline V gives CDR1 MDHEN, CDR2 SYDVKM. The CDR3 is made up of 13 amino acids. CDR3 bases: TGTGCCAGCAGTCCCGGACTTATAAATGAGCAGTTCTTC. It encodes CASSPGLINEQFF.

The J gene is TRBJ2-2, the V gene TRBV28; 7 bases fit TRBD2. The CDR3 has 15 amino acids. From germline, CDR1 is MDHEN and CDR2 SYDVKM. Trimming took 7 bases from V and 6 from J; bases not matched to a gene: 11. CDR3 protein: CASTRGDYGAGELFF. In nucleotides, the CDR3 is TGTGCCAGCACTCGGGGGGACTATGGGGCCGGGGAGCTGTTTTTT.

The genes are TRBV5-8 and TRBJ2-1; 10 nucleotides align to TRBD2. The CDR3 contains 17 residues. V was clipped by 4 bases and J by 2 bases; unmatched bases: 9. Germline V gene data show CDR1 as SGHTS and CDR2 as YDEGEE. CDR3: CASSRVTGTSAYNEQFF. CDR3 nucleotides: TGTGCCAGCAGCCGTGTGACCGGGACTAGCGCCTACAATGAGCAGTTCTTC.

The rearrangement uses TRBV4-1 and TRBJ2-1; 11 nucleotides align to TRBD2. Germline CDR1 MGHRA, CDR2 YSYEKL. J lost 0 bases, V lost 7 bases, and 11 bases had no gene match. The CDR3 is made up of 18 amino acids. The DNA for the CDR3 is TGCGCCAGCACCCCGGGACTAGCGGTTCTAAGCTCCTACAATGAGCAGTTCTTC. Protein: CASTPGLAVLSSYNEQFF.

This chain joins TRBV30 and TRBJ1-4; 7 nucleotides match TRBD1. There are 14 residues in the CDR3. Germline V gene data show CDR1 as GTSNPN and CDR2 as SVGIG (reference sequence). After removal of 6 bases from V and 0 bases from J, the junction contained 4 bases not matched to a gene. The CDR3 DNA follows: TGTGCCTGCGGGACAGCTCCAACTAATGAAAAACTGTTTTTT. Amino acids: CACGTAPTNEKLFF.

The chain links TRBV25-1 to TRBJ1-1; TRBD1 agrees at 8 bases. This CDR3 has 14 amino acids. Germline lookup yields CDR1 MGHDK and CDR2 SYGVNS. With 4 bases clipped from V and 0 bases from J, the junction kept 1 base outside the gene matches. CDR3 nucleotide sequence: TGTGCCAGCAGTGTACAGGGGGTGAACACTGAAGCTTTCTTT. Translating gives CASSVQGVNTEAFF.

The chain carries TRBV9 and TRBJ2-7; 7 bases match TRBD1. V trimming: 4 bases; J trimming: 3 bases; junction bases outside the gene matches: 10. The CDR3 sequence is 15 residues long. The germline CDR1 and CDR2 sequences are SGDLS and YYNGEE. CDR3 DNA sequence: TGTGCCAGCAGCCATTATCGGGACAGAGGCTACGAGCAGTACTTC. It specifies CASSHYRDRGYEQYF.

V is TRBV6-5 and J is TRBJ2-7; TRBD2 is a possible D gene (5 bases). V lost 0 bases to trimming and J lost 0 bases, with 9 bases between them. The CDR3 totals 15 residues. The germline V gene encodes CDR1 MNHEY and CDR2 SVGAGI. The DNA of the CDR3 is TGTGCCAGCAGTTACTCTAGCGATAGCTCCTACGAGCAGTACTTC. This gives the protein CASSYSSDSSYEQYF.

CDR3 sequence reads: CASSGGASEAFF. CDR3 sequence (DNA): TGTGCCAGCAGTGGCGGGGCGTCTGAAGCTTTCTTT. J is TRBJ1-1 and V is TRBV5-6, with D possibly being TRBD1 (5 bases). Trimming left V 5 bases short and J 6 bases short, with 11 bases between. The CDR3 consists of 12 residues. CDR1 SGHDT and CDR2 YYEEEE come from the germline V gene.

The chain couples TRBV30 to TRBJ1-1, with D unclear. The germline V gene has CDR1 GTSNPN and CDR2 SVGIG (reference sequence). This CDR3 contains 16 residues. V was shortened by 0 bases and J by 1 base, with 15 bases between the two germline ends. The CDR3 DNA reads as TGTGCCTGGAGTGTCCTCGGTGCAGGTAGGAACACTGAAGCTTTCTTT. This sequence encodes CAWSVLGAGRNTEAFF. Full variable domain (rest looked up from reference TRBV30 and TRBJ1-1): SQTIHQWPATLVQPVGSPLSLECTVEGTSNPNLYWYRQAAGRGLQLLFYSVGIGQISSEVPQNLSASRPQDRQFILSSKKLLLSDSGFYLCAWSVLGAGRNTEAFFGQGTRLTVV.

The genes are TRBV11-2 and TRBJ2-7; possible D gene TRBD1, 7 bases. CDR1 is SGHAT, CDR2 FQNNGV, per germline. Trimming stripped 1 base from V and 2 bases from J, with 15 bases between. The CDR3 is 16 residues long. For the CDR3, the DNA is TGTGCCAGCAGCTTAGGGGGAGGCAGGGGGGCCTACGAGCAGTACTTC. It encodes CASSLGGGRGAYEQYF. The entire variable domain, with the rest obtained from reference TRBV11-2 and TRBJ2-7, is as follows: EAGVAQSPRYKIIEKRQSVAFWCNPISGHATLYWYQQILGQGPKLLIQFQNNGVVDDSQLPKDRFSAERLKGVDSTLKIQPAKLEDSAVYLCASSLGGGRGAYEQYFGPGTRLTVT.

The chain recombines TRBV11-3 with TRBJ1-1; TRBD1 aligns across 9 bases. CDR1 SGHNT and CDR2 YENEEA come from the germline V gene. This CDR3 region has 13 residues. V lost 6 bases and J lost 7; bases outside the gene matches: 6. The CDR3 DNA reads as TGTGCCAGCAGACCGGGACAGGGAGGTGAAGCTTTCTTT. Protein sequence: CASRPGQGGEAFF.

This chain's CDR3 is CASGPAGVSGANVLTF. CDR3 DNA sequence: TGTGCTAGTGGACCTGCCGGTGTCTCTGGGGCCAACGTCCTGACTTTC. This chain links TRBV12-5 with TRBJ2-6; no clear D gene. Germline lookup yields CDR1 LGHNT and CDR2 FRNRAP. The V and J ends lost 6 bases and 0 bases respectively, with 12 bases between them. This CDR3 contains 16 residues.